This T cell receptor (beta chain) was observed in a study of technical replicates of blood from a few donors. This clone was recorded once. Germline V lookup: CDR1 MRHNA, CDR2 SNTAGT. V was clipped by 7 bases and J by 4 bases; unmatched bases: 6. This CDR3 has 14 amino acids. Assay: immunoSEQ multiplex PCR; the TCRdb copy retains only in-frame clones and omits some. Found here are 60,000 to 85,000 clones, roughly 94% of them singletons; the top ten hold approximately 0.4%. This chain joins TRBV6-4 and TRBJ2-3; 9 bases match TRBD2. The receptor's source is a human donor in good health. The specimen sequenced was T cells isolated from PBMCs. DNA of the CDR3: TGTGCCAGCAAGATAGCGGGAGAGGCAGATACGCAGTATTTT. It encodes CASKIAGEADTQYF.